This T cell receptor (beta chain) originates from a study of post-analysis software for immune sequencing data. General study results and limits: Patients had higher frequencies than controls of a few TRBV segments, including TRBV5-6, TRBV5-1 and TRBV20-1.

This CDR3 is built from 15 residues. The ends lost 1 base at V and 5 bases at J; junction bases unmatched: 10. Germline V gene data show CDR1 as SQVTM and CDR2 as ANQGSEA. Unique molecular identifiers featured in each of the TCR beta cDNA libraries. TCRdb reprocessed the PCR reads with MiXCR, giving one entry per CDR3 protein. The sample shows about 810,000 distinct CDR3 sequences, roughly half of them seen only once. About this clonotype itself: Its target is not known.

The sequenced sample consisted of blood. This chain links TRBV29-1 with TRBJ2-7; 8 nucleotides align to TRBD1. The sequence came from a girl aged 5-17 years with multiple sclerosis. CDR3 loop: CSVEGTGSLINEQYF. In nucleotides, the CDR3 is TGCAGCGTTGAAGGGACAGGGTCCTTGATCAACGAGCAGTACTTC.